This T cell receptor beta chain was obtained from a study of shared clonotypes between healthy human individuals. The investigators split CD4+ cells into a CD45RA+ naive subset and a CD45RA-negative memory subset. As regards this clone: Its antigen is undetermined.

Overall study results and limits: Rarefaction showed sorted-subset sequencing was incomplete despite large depth. Shared clonotypes: roughly 4.5% naive CD4, under 4% naive CD8, under 2.5% memory CD4, more than 0.3% memory CD8. Generation probabilities were higher for clonotypes shared across all four sorted-subset donors than for unshared ones.

Sequencing was performed with immunoSEQ multiplex PCR; in TCRdb, only in-frame clones are kept and a portion is missing. The sample has a few million clones, around 90% seen once. The germline V gene has CDR1 SGHNT and CDR2 YENEEA. The CDR3 has 14 amino acids. V gave up 5 bases and J gave up 7 bases; unmatched junction bases: 8. The source is a man younger than 30 in good health. Some clones in this sample may be carry-over from other donors' samples. This chain links TRBV11-3 with TRBJ2-1; 7 bases are shared with TRBD2. The sequenced sample was naive CD4+ T cells from PBMCs. Subset reported: CD45RA+ positively selected. As DNA, the CDR3 is TGTGCCAGCAGCCACCGGACTAGGTCTAATGAGCAGTTCTTC. Protein product: CASSHRTRSNEQFF.